The 11 T cell receptor beta chains reported below all come from one sample, sequenced in a study of cytomegalovirus exposure and HLA in healthy donors. PCR involved 60 Vbeta and 13 Jbeta primers. Sequenced by immunoSEQ multiplex PCR; TCRdb stores in-frame clones only, minus some. The sample records roughly 170,000 clones, under 80% being singletons. Sequencing was carried out using PBMCs. The receptors stem from a woman between 50 and 59 years old in good health and CMV-seropositive.

This clone was seen a few times. This chain joins TRBV19 and TRBJ2-1; 9 nucleotides align to TRBD1. Germline V gene sequence: CDR1 LNHDA, CDR2 SQIVND (reference sequence). With 7 bases clipped from V and 4 bases from J, the junction kept 8 bases outside the gene matches. The CDR3 spans 15 residues. This CDR3 reads CASTYRDRVYNEQFF. In DNA form, the CDR3 reads TGTGCCAGTACTTACCGGGACAGGGTATACAATGAGCAGTTCTTC. Together with reference TRBV19 and TRBJ2-1, the CDR3 gives the full variable domain: DGGITQSPKYLFRKEGQNVTLSCEQNLNHDAMYWYRQDPGQGLRLIYYSQIVNDFQKGDIAEGYSVSREKKESFPLTVTSAQKNPTAFYLCASTYRDRVYNEQFFGPGTRLTVL.

The V and J genes are TRBV5-1 and TRBJ2-7, with a tentative D call TRBD2 (6 bases). The CDR3 covers 15 residues. Germline assignment: CDR1 SGHRS and CDR2 YFSETQ. Trimming shortened V by 0 bases and J by 3 bases, and 13 bases separated the two germline ends. CDR3 in amino acids: CASSLAPGLNYEQYF. The CDR3 nucleotides read TGCGCCAGCAGCTTGGCCCCGGGACTTAACTACGAGCAGTACTTC. The whole variable domain, filled in from reference TRBV5-1 and TRBJ2-7, reads KAGVTQTPRYLIKTRGQQVTLSCSPISGHRSVSWYQQTPGQGLQFLFEYFSETQRNKGNFPGRFSGRQFSNSRSEMNVSTLELGDSALYLCASSLAPGLNYEQYFGPGTRLTVT.

The V and J genes are TRBV5-1 and TRBJ2-3; 8 positions match TRBD1. This CDR3 contains 15 residues. The germline gives CDR1 SGHRS, CDR2 YFSETQ. Trimming removed 0 bases from V and 1 base from J; junction bases left unmatched: 1. CDR3 region: CASSLGGQGTDTQYF. CDR3 sequence (DNA): TGCGCCAGCAGCTTGGGGGGACAGGGCACAGATACGCAGTATTTT.

The V and J genes are TRBV5-1 and TRBJ2-3; D is undetermined. Trimming left V 4 bases short and J 2 bases short, with 17 bases between. CDR1 SGHRS and CDR2 YFSETQ come from the germline V gene. The CDR3 extends over 16 amino acids. CDR3 protein: CASSTGESASTDTQYF. For the CDR3, the DNA is TGCGCCAGCAGCACCGGCGAGAGCGCCTCCACAGATACGCAGTATTTT.

V usage is TRBV5-1 and J usage is TRBJ2-5; TRBD2 matches at 7 bases. The J segment lost 5 bases and the V segment lost 0 bases, leaving 13 bases of the junction unmatched. The CDR3 loop spans 17 amino acids. Germline V gene data show CDR1 as SGHRS and CDR2 as YFSETQ. The CDR3 spells CASSLAKRGVTMETQYF. The DNA for the CDR3 is TGCGCCAGCAGCTTGGCCAAGCGGGGCGTCACCATGGAGACCCAGTACTTC.

This chain joins TRBV15 and TRBJ1-1, with D tentatively TRBD1 (6 bases). V lost 2 bases and J 0 bases, leaving 10 bases between the germline ends. Germline V lookup: CDR1 LNHNV, CDR2 YYDKDF (reference sequence). This CDR3 is built from 15 residues. In DNA form, the CDR3 reads TGTGCCACCAGCAGAAGTACAGGGATGAACACTGAAGCTTTCTTT. Its translation: CATSRSTGMNTEAFF.

The chain employs TRBV6-1 and TRBJ2-7; no reliable D call. The V end lost 7 bases, the J end lost 2 bases, and 6 bases lay between the germline ends. The CDR3 is 11 amino acids. Germline V gene sequence: CDR1 MNHNS, CDR2 SASEGT. The CDR3 here is CASMRTYEQYF. In DNA form, the CDR3 reads TGTGCCAGCATGAGAACCTACGAGCAGTACTTC.

V and J are TRBV5-6 and TRBJ2-1, with TRBD2 identical over 10 bases. Trimming took 1 base from V and 3 from J; bases not matched to a gene: 7. CDR1 and CDR2 from the germline V gene are SGHDT and YYEEEE. This CDR3 region has 17 residues. The CDR3 spells CASSLHTIAGGYNEQFF. Written as DNA, the CDR3 is TGTGCCAGCAGCTTGCATACGATAGCGGGGGGCTACAATGAGCAGTTCTTC.

This clone was detected only a few times. V and J are TRBV6-1 and TRBJ1-2; 9 positions agree with TRBD1. V gave up 2 bases and J gave up 1 base; unmatched junction bases: 2. The germline CDR1 and CDR2 sequences are MNHNS and SASEGT. The CDR3 consists of 15 residues. CDR3 coding DNA: TGTGCCAGCAGTGAATCGGGACAGGGTAACTATGGCTACACCTTC. As protein: CASSESGQGNYGYTF.

For the CDR3, the DNA is TGTGCCAGCAGCGGGTCTAGCGGGGGGGCCAGCACAGATACGCAGTATTTT. This translates into CASSGSSGGASTDTQYF. This chain joins TRBV9 and TRBJ2-3; TRBD2 aligns across 12 bases. CDR1 SGDLS and CDR2 YYNGEE come from the germline V gene. The CDR3 spans 17 residues. V lost 3 bases to trimming and J lost 0 bases; unmatched junction nucleotides: 5.

The chain couples TRBV7-9 to TRBJ1-1; D is perhaps TRBD1 (5 bases). The CDR3 has 15 amino acids. Germline V CDR1 and CDR2: SEHNR, FQNEAQ (reference sequence). Trimming took 4 bases from V and 1 from J, leaving 13 bases between them. In DNA, the CDR3 is TGTGCCAGCAGCTCAGGGCCGACGGCGAACACTGAAGCTTTCTTT. Protein: CASSSGPTANTEAFF. Together with reference TRBV7-9 and TRBJ1-1, the CDR3 gives the full variable domain: DTGVSQNPRHKITKRGQNVTFRCDPISEHNRLYWYRQTLGQGPEFLTYFQNEAQLEKSRLLSDRFSAERPKGSFSTLEIQRTEQGDSAMYLCASSSGPTANTEAFFGQGTRLTVV.